What follows is one TCR delta chain and its context. This likely stems from a read error, as it lies one base from a far larger clone. The trim removed 3 bases at V and 9 bases at J, leaving 28 bases unmatched. Germline CDR1 is TSWWSYY and CDR2 is QGS. The CDR3 is 22 amino acids. The sample is drawn from a study of gamma-delta chains in newborns, infants, children. Study information: Microbial exposure reportedly drives polyclonal innate γδ T cell expansion after birth.

TCRdb re-processed the reads via CATT. Of about 1,000 delta-chain clones listed, 0.84% were seen once; the top ten hold 30%. The V and J genes are TRDV1 and TRDJ1; TRDD3 aligns across 13 bases. The sequenced sample was blood. This sequence originates from a child in good health. CDR3 region: CALGEWGLRPHRYWGIREELIF. CDR3 nucleotide sequence: TGTGCTCTTGGGGAGTGGGGGTTGAGGCCACACCGGTACTGGGGGATACGCGAGGAACTCATCTTT.